The 13 T cell receptor beta chains in this list originate from one sample, sequenced in a study of blood T cell repertoires in COVID-19. Libraries were prepared by immunoSEQ multiplex PCR; TCRdb keeps only in-frame clonotypes and omits some of them. The data hold 88,000 or so clones, with around 86% observed a single time. Material for sequencing was peripheral blood. Source of these receptors: a man between 60 and 75 years old with acute or convalescent COVID-19.

V is TRBV5-1 and J is TRBJ2-3; 11 bases agree with TRBD2. The germline gives CDR1 SGHRS, CDR2 YFSETQ. This CDR3 has 14 residues. The V gene end was trimmed by 4 bases and the J gene end by 3 bases; junction bases not matched to a gene: 1. The CDR3 nucleotides read TGCGCCAGCAGCGGGACTAGCGGTACAGATACGCAGTATTTT. It specifies CASSGTSGTDTQYF.

This chain uses TRBV7-2 with TRBJ2-1; 8 nucleotides line up with TRBD2. This CDR3 has 15 residues. The V and J ends lost 5 bases and 4 bases, in that order; junction bases with no gene match: 7. The germline V gene encodes CDR1 SGHTA and CDR2 FQGNSA. CDR3 in amino acids: CASSPSGRWYNEQFF. The CDR3 region has the DNA TGTGCCAGCAGCCCGAGCGGGAGATGGTACAATGAGCAGTTCTTC.

This chain links TRBV6-2 or TRBV6-3 with TRBJ2-1, with TRBD1 identical over 9 bases. From germline, CDR1 is MNHEY and CDR2 SVGEGT. The CDR3 consists of 16 residues. V was pared by 4 bases and J by 2 bases, with 6 bases of the junction left unmatched. The CDR3 loop reads CASSSGRDRAYNEQFF. The CDR3 coding sequence is TGTGCCAGCAGTTCTGGTCGGGACAGGGCCTACAATGAGCAGTTCTTC.

A single count supports this clone. J is TRBJ2-3 and V is TRBV6-5; D call uncertain. The germline V gene encodes CDR1 MNHEY and CDR2 SVGAGI. The V end was cut by 1 base, the J end by 2 bases, with 4 bases between. The CDR3 consists of 13 residues. This CDR3 reads CASSYFSTDTQYF. CDR3 DNA sequence: TGTGCCAGCAGTTACTTCTCCACAGATACGCAGTATTTT.

In DNA form, the CDR3 reads TGTGCCAGCAGCTTGGGGACAGGGTATGAAAAACTGTTTTTT. This sequence encodes CASSLGTGYEKLFF. This chain joins TRBV7-6 and TRBJ1-4, with 9 bases identical to TRBD1. The J segment lost 6 bases and the V segment lost 3 bases, leaving 2 bases of the junction unmatched. This CDR3 has 14 residues. Germline assignment: CDR1 SGHVS and CDR2 FNYEAQ.

This clone has only one observation. This chain connects TRBV5-5 to TRBJ1-4; D is possibly TRBD1 (6 bases). V lost 3 bases and J 6 bases, leaving 9 bases between the germline ends. Germline values: CDR1 SGHKS, CDR2 YYEKEE (reference sequence). CDR3 length: 13 residues. The CDR3 bases are TGTGCCAGCAGCTGGGCAGGGGATGAAAAACTGTTTTTT. It codes for CASSWAGDEKLFF. Supplemented by reference TRBV5-5 and TRBJ1-4, the full variable domain reads DAGVTQSPTHLIKTRGQQVTLRCSPISGHKSVSWYQQVLGQGPQFIFQYYEKEERGRGNFPDRFSARQFPNYSSELNVNALLLGDSALYLCASSWAGDEKLFFGSGTQLSVL.

The CDR3 spells CASSIKGLAGGRYNEQFF. The DNA for the CDR3 is TGTGCCAGTAGTATTAAGGGACTAGCGGGAGGACGTTACAATGAGCAGTTCTTC. This chain links TRBV19 with TRBJ2-1, with 15 bases lining up with TRBD2. Germline-derived CDR1 and CDR2 are LNHDA and SQIVND (reference sequence). The length of the CDR3 is 18 residues. V gave up 3 bases and J gave up 4 bases; unmatched junction bases: 7.

The chain joins TRBV2 to TRBJ1-1; D gene ambiguous. This CDR3 region has 16 residues. The V end was cut by 6 bases, the J end by 0 bases, with 17 bases between. Germline-derived CDR1 and CDR2 are SNHLY and FYNNEI. In DNA, the CDR3 is TGTGCCAGCAGGGGAGGAAAGACCCCCCTGAACACTGAAGCTTTCTTT. Residues: CASRGGKTPLNTEAFF. The full variable domain, in which reference TRBV2 and TRBJ1-1 provide the parts outside the CDR3, is EPEVTQTPSHQVTQMGQEVILRCVPISNHLYFYWYRQILGQKVEFLVSFYNNEISEKSEIFDDQFSVERPDGSNFTLKIRSTKLEDSAMYFCASRGGKTPLNTEAFFGQGTRLTVV.

V gene TRBV2 combines with J gene TRBJ2-3, with TRBD2 as a possible D gene (6 bases). There are 15 residues in the CDR3. V was cut by 5 bases and J by 2 bases, with 14 bases left in between. Germline CDR1 SNHLY, CDR2 FYNNEI. The CDR3 region is CASSSRDSNTDTQYF. CDR3 DNA sequence: TGTGCCAGCAGTTCCCGGGACTCGAACACAGATACGCAGTATTTT.

The chain uses TRBV9 and TRBJ1-6; no definite D call. Trimming took 0 bases from V and 7 from J, leaving 8 bases between them. Germline-derived CDR1 and CDR2 are SGDLS and YYNGEE. The CDR3 length is 14 residues. CDR3 sequence (DNA): TGTGCCAGCAGCGTAGGGGCAGAGAATTCACCCCTCCACTTT. Its translation: CASSVGAENSPLHF.

The V and J genes are TRBV3-1 (or the pseudogene TRBV3-2) and TRBJ2-7; TRBD2 agrees at 7 bases. With V trimmed by 8 bases and J by 3 bases, 7 bases remained unmatched. Germline V gene data show CDR1 as LGHDT and CDR2 as YNNKEL (reference sequence). This CDR3 contains 13 residues. CDR3 nucleotides: TGTGCCAGCTCTAGGGCGGGGGTCTACGAGCAGTACTTC. Translating gives CASSRAGVYEQYF.

This chain joins TRBV9 and TRBJ2-5; possible D gene TRBD2, 5 bases. The CDR3 runs to 15 residues. From germline, CDR1 is SGDLS and CDR2 YYNGEE. Trimming took off 0 bases at V and 5 bases at J, with 14 bases between the two ends. This CDR3 reads CASSVGGRSRETQYF. The CDR3 DNA reads as TGTGCCAGCAGCGTAGGAGGGCGGTCCCGGGAGACCCAGTACTTC. The full variable domain, its missing parts supplied by reference TRBV9 and TRBJ2-5, is DSGVTQTPKHLITATGQRVTLRCSPRSGDLSVYWYQQSLDQGLQFLIQYYNGEERAKGNILERFSAQQFPDLHSELNLSSLELGDSALYFCASSVGGRSRETQYFGPGTRLLVL.

The sample holds a few counts of this clone. The CDR3 DNA reads as TGTGCCAGCAGCTTAGTTTCCGGGATCGGTGAAAAACTGTTTTTT. Amino acids: CASSLVSGIGEKLFF. This chain links TRBV11-1 with TRBJ1-4; no clear D gene. This CDR3 region has 15 residues. V was trimmed by 1 base and J by 7 bases, leaving 13 bases between them. Per the germline V gene, CDR1 is SGHAT and CDR2 is FQDESV (reference sequence).